Here is one T cell receptor (beta chain) with its context. Amplification of TCR alpha and beta CDR3 regions from RNA used iRepertoire nested multiplex PCR. In TCRdb, the multiplex PCR reads were re-called with MiXCR into one record per CDR3 protein. The sample gives 300,000 to 450,000 distinct CDR3 sequences, roughly two fifths of which show up once; about 12% is in the top ten. This CDR3 comprises 16 residues. The V and J ends lost 5 bases and 3 bases, in that order; junction bases with no gene match: 13. Germline V gene lookup returns CDR1 SNHLY and CDR2 FYNNEI. This entry is derived from a study of glioma-infiltrating T cells.

This TCR came from a human donor with low-grade glioma or glioblastoma, undergoing nonglioma brain surgery, or in good health (not recorded which). This chain links TRBV2 with TRBJ2-7, with 7 bases that match TRBD1. Sample: glioma tissue, nonneoplastic brain tissue, or PBMCs (not recorded which). The CDR3 is CASSRTGQARDYEQYF. The CDR3 DNA reads TGTGCCAGCAGTCGGACCGGACAGGCTAGAGACTACGAGCAGTACTTC. The complete variable domain, with remaining parts taken from reference TRBV2 and TRBJ2-7, reads EPEVTQTPSHQVTQMGQEVILRCVPISNHLYFYWYRQILGQKVEFLVSFYNNEISEKSEIFDDQFSVERPDGSNFTLKIRSTKLEDSAMYFCASSRTGQARDYEQYFGPGTRLTVT.